Presented here are 15 T cell receptor beta chains from one specimen sequenced in a study of identical twins. A single record per CDR3 protein comes from TCRdb applying MiXCR to the 5' RACE reads. The sample shows about 450,000 distinct CDR3 sequences, approximately 17% of them seen only once. Sequenced input: naive T cells sorted from blood. The receptors here all came from a man between 50 and 59 years old in good health.

The chain joins TRBV20-1 to TRBJ2-3; 9 bases fit TRBD2. The V gene's germline CDR1 is DFQATT and CDR2 SNEGSKA (reference sequence). V gave up 1 base and J gave up 2 bases; unmatched junction bases: 10. The CDR3 contains 17 residues. CDR3 in amino acids: CSARGRGRAGTTDTQYF. Written as DNA, the CDR3 is TGCAGTGCTAGAGGTCGCGGGAGGGCCGGTACCACAGATACGCAGTATTTT.

This clonotype was counted only a few times. V gene TRBV10-3 combines with J gene TRBJ2-7; D gene ambiguous. V lost 0 bases to trimming and J lost 3 bases, with 9 bases between them. Germline CDR1 reads ENHRY; CDR2 reads SYGVKD. The CDR3 loop spans 14 amino acids. The CDR3 coding sequence is TGTGCCATCAGTGAGTCGATGGCTAACTACGAGCAGTACTTC. Protein product: CAISESMANYEQYF.

The chain uses TRBV14 and TRBJ2-7; D gene uncertain. Trimming took 2 bases from V and 4 from J, leaving 9 bases between them. The germline V gene has CDR1 SGHDN and CDR2 FVKESK. CDR3 length: 13 residues. Written as DNA, the CDR3 is TGTGCCAGCAGCCAAACCCATCTGTACGAGCAGTACTTC. It specifies CASSQTHLYEQYF.

The chain employs TRBV5-1 and TRBJ2-2, with TRBD2 matching 8 bases. This CDR3 region has 16 residues. Looked up from germline, CDR1 is SGHRS and CDR2 is YFSETQ. J lost 2 bases, V lost 4 bases, and 7 bases had no gene match. CDR3 bases: TGCGCCAGCAGCCCAGACCTAGCGGGTAACACCGGGGAGCTGTTTTTT. Its translation: CASSPDLAGNTGELFF. Full variable domain (outside the CDR3, taken from reference TRBV5-1 and TRBJ2-2): KAGVTQTPRYLIKTRGQQVTLSCSPISGHRSVSWYQQTPGQGLQFLFEYFSETQRNKGNFPGRFSGRQFSNSRSEMNVSTLELGDSALYLCASSPDLAGNTGELFFGEGSRLTVL.

The chain couples TRBV28 to TRBJ2-1; the D gene is possibly TRBD2 (5 bases). Trimming pared 5 bases from V and 6 bases from J, leaving 20 bases between. Germline loops: CDR1 MDHEN, CDR2 SYDVKM. This CDR3 is built from 16 residues. The CDR3 sequence: CASSHQWIRGINEQFF. The CDR3 bases are TGTGCCAGCAGTCACCAATGGATAAGAGGGATCAATGAGCAGTTCTTC. The full variable domain, in which reference TRBV28 and TRBJ2-1 provide the parts outside the CDR3, is DVKVTQSSRYLVKRTGEKVFLECVQDMDHENMFWYRQDPGLGLRLIYFSYDVKMKEKGDIPEGYSVSREKKERFSLILESASTNQTSMYLCASSHQWIRGINEQFFGPGTRLTVL.

The chain joins TRBV4-2 to TRBJ2-1, with TRBD2 identical over 7 bases. V was clipped by 4 bases and J by 6 bases; unmatched bases: 6. The CDR3 has 14 amino acids. Germline V gives CDR1 LGHNA, CDR2 YNFKEQ. As DNA, the CDR3 is TGTGCCAGCAGCCGTACCGGGGAGGGCAATGAGCAGTTCTTC. Translating gives CASSRTGEGNEQFF.

This clonotype was recorded a few times. This may come from a read error, since a much larger clone is one base off. This sequence joins TRBV6-1 and TRBJ2-7; 7 bases are shared with TRBD1. The CDR3 is 14 residues long. V was pared by 6 bases and J by 2 bases, with 7 bases of the junction left unmatched. Germline lookup yields CDR1 MNHNS and CDR2 SASEGT. CDR3 sequence reads: CASSLRDRPYEQYF. The CDR3 DNA follows: TGTGCCAGCAGCCTCCGGGACAGACCCTACGAGCAGTACTTC.

The V call is TRBV12-3 or TRBV12-4, the J call TRBJ2-3; possibly TRBD1 for D (6 bases). This CDR3 is 12 amino acids long. Trimming left V 5 bases short and J 8 bases short, with 11 bases between. The CDR3 nucleotides read TGTGCCAGCAGTACGGGACAAGTTACGCAGTATTTT. Encoded protein: CASSTGQVTQYF.

This clonotype showed up many times. V usage is TRBV29-1 and J usage is TRBJ2-2, with 10 bases fitting TRBD2. The J segment lost 5 bases and the V segment lost 4 bases, leaving 4 bases of the junction unmatched. In germline, CDR1 is SQVTM, CDR2 ANQGSEA. This CDR3 has 14 amino acids. The CDR3 sequence is CSVGLAGVTGELFF. The CDR3 DNA sequence: TGCAGCGTTGGTCTAGCGGGAGTTACCGGGGAGCTGTTTTTT.

This clonotype was found many times. The chain links TRBV15 to TRBJ2-1; 11 nucleotides line up with TRBD2. V was pared by 0 bases and J by 6 bases, with 10 bases of the junction left unmatched. The germline CDR1 and CDR2 sequences are LNHNV and YYDKDF (reference sequence). CDR3 length: 18 amino acids. Here the CDR3 DNA reads TGTGCCACCAGCAGAGATGGTCACAGGACTAGCGGGCTCAATGAGCAGTTCTTC. Translating it yields CATSRDGHRTSGLNEQFF.

This chain connects TRBV19 to TRBJ1-5, with D tentatively TRBD1 (6 bases). The CDR3 is made up of 16 amino acids. The ends were cut back, 7 bases at V and 6 bases at J, with 22 bases in the middle. Germline V gene lookup returns CDR1 LNHDA and CDR2 SQIVND (reference sequence). CDR3 bases: TGTGCCAGTAAACGGTTATCGGACAGAAGGAGTCAGCCCCAGCATTTT. Translation gives CASKRLSDRRSQPQHF.

With respect to this clonotype: A read error is possible here, since a much larger clone lies one base away. The chain links TRBV29-1 to TRBJ2-2; D is ambiguous. The CDR3 is 10 residues long. V gave up 6 bases and J gave up 5 bases, with 4 bases separating them. The germline V gene has CDR1 SQVTM and CDR2 ANQGSEA. The CDR3 DNA reads as TGCAGCGTGGGGACCGGGGAGCTGTTTTTT. It specifies CSVGTGELFF.

This clonotype was picked up one time. This rearrangement joins TRBV28 to TRBJ2-1; D not certain. V was clipped by 3 bases and J by 1 base, with 19 bases between them. This CDR3 spans 18 amino acids. Per germline, CDR1 MDHEN and CDR2 SYDVKM. The CDR3 sequence is CASSFIRWGSSSYNEQFF. The CDR3 bases are TGTGCCAGCAGTTTTATCCGTTGGGGTTCGTCGTCCTACAATGAGCAGTTCTTC.

This clonotype was picked up a small number of times. V and J are TRBV20-1 and TRBJ2-1; a weak D match, TRBD2 (5 bases). The germline gives CDR1 DFQATT, CDR2 SNEGSKA (reference sequence). The CDR3 has 13 amino acids. Trimming took 3 bases from V and 7 from J, leaving 13 bases between them. CDR3 DNA sequence: TGCAGTGCTAGTCCTGGGAGCCGGAATGAGCAGTTCTTC. It yields the protein CSASPGSRNEQFF.

This clonotype occurred many times. The chain employs TRBV11-1 and TRBJ1-4, with D maybe TRBD1 (5 bases). Germline V gene sequence: CDR1 SGHAT, CDR2 FQDESV (reference sequence). V was clipped by 5 bases and J by 7 bases, with 26 bases between them. CDR3 length equals 18 residues. The CDR3 nucleotides read TGTGCCAGCAGCCCCTATTCGCCCGGGACCTACCGGGGTGAAAAACTGTTTTTT. Protein sequence: CASSPYSPGTYRGEKLFF.